The 29 T cell receptor beta chains presented below share a single source sample, sequenced in a study of CD8+CD57+ T cells in acquired aplastic anemia. Genomic DNA, serving as template, underwent TCR beta VDJ and CDR3 profiling. Each CDR3 protein is one row after TCRdb ran MiXCR on the reads. This table has about 160,000 distinct CDR3 sequences, over 70% appearing once. Before being chosen for sequencing, patients had shown CD8+CD57+ cell expansion by flow cytometry. The source material was sorted CD4+, CD8+, or CD8+CD57+ T cells (not recorded which) from PBMCs. The receptors originated from a human donor with aplastic anemia.

In this sample, this clonotype turned up a few times. The chain carries TRBV20-1 and TRBJ1-6; 8 nucleotides align to TRBD1. Trimming cost V 1 base and J 10 bases; bases outside gene matches: 12. Germline V gene data show CDR1 as DFQATT and CDR2 as SNEGSKA (reference sequence). The CDR3 covers 16 residues. The CDR3 here is CSARAGEGTGRSPLHF. CDR3 DNA: TGCAGTGCTAGAGCCGGAGAGGGGACAGGTAGGTCACCCCTCCACTTT.

This clonotype came up once. This chain connects TRBV20-1 to TRBJ2-7; D may be TRBD1 (5 bases). The germline gives CDR1 DFQATT, CDR2 SNEGSKA (reference sequence). The CDR3 is made up of 14 amino acids. V was pared by 0 bases and J by 7 bases, with 16 bases between. The CDR3 sequence: CSARDMVGNREQYF. CDR3 coding DNA: TGCAGTGCTAGAGATATGGTAGGCAACAGGGAGCAGTACTTC.

This clonotype has a handful of counts. The chain joins TRBV10-3 to TRBJ2-7, with TRBD1 identical over 9 bases. Germline loops: CDR1 ENHRY, CDR2 SYGVKD. The length of the CDR3 is 17 residues. Losses at the gene ends were 0 bases for V and 3 bases for J; bases not matched to a gene: 9. The chain's CDR3 is CAISESPGQGNFYEQYF. CDR3 nucleotide sequence: TGTGCCATCAGTGAGTCTCCGGGACAGGGAAACTTCTACGAGCAGTACTTC.

A word on this clonotype: A junction end diverges from the germline sequence, so it may reflect a read error. J is TRBJ1-1 and V is TRBV19, with D maybe TRBD1 (6 bases). Germline lookup yields CDR1 LNHDA and CDR2 SQIVND (reference sequence). The CDR3 extends over 14 amino acids. CDR3 sequence (DNA): TGTGCCAGTAGTATATTGTCTGGGGACACTAAAGCTTTCTTT. Translated, it gives CASSILSGDTKAFF.

This chain uses TRBV20-1 with TRBJ2-7; D may match TRBD1 or TRBD2 (5 bases each). Per the germline V gene, CDR1 is DFQATT and CDR2 is SNEGSKA (reference sequence). The CDR3 contains 16 residues. V lost 0 bases and J 5 bases, leaving 20 bases between the germline ends. The CDR3 here is CSARDTRGASIHEQYF. CDR3 sequence (DNA): TGCAGTGCTAGAGATACCCGGGGCGCTAGCATCCACGAGCAGTACTTC.

This chain joins TRBV19 and TRBJ2-1, with 9 bases identical to TRBD2. V trimming: 3 bases; J trimming: 4 bases; junction bases outside the gene matches: 16. The CDR3 has 19 amino acids. CDR1 and CDR2 (germline): LNHDA, SQIVND (reference sequence). The CDR3 protein is CASSIRTSAVVGSYNEQFF. CDR3 in DNA: TGTGCCAGTAGTATTAGGACTAGCGCCGTTGTGGGTTCATACAATGAGCAGTTCTTC.

The rearrangement links TRBV10-3 to TRBJ2-7, with D possibly matching TRBD1 (6 bases). Germline V gives CDR1 ENHRY, CDR2 SYGVKD. Between the trimmed V and J ends, which lost 8 bases and 2 bases, there was a span of 13 bases. CDR3 length: 13 residues. In DNA, the CDR3 is TGTGCCATCGGGAACAGGGAAGCCTACGAGCAGTACTTC. This translates into CAIGNREAYEQYF.

The chain carries TRBV20-1 and TRBJ2-1; TRBD2 matches 8 bases. This CDR3 spans 15 amino acids. Losses at the gene ends were 0 bases for V and 4 bases for J; bases not matched to a gene: 5. CDR1 and CDR2 from the germline V gene are DFQATT and SNEGSKA (reference sequence). The CDR3 DNA is TGCAGTGCTAGAGACCCGGGACTAGATTACAATGAGCAGTTCTTC. Translating it yields CSARDPGLDYNEQFF.

The V call is TRBV20-1, the J call TRBJ2-3; 10 bases map to TRBD2. The germline gives CDR1 DFQATT, CDR2 SNEGSKA (reference sequence). This CDR3 comprises 16 residues. V trimming: 0 bases; J trimming: 3 bases; junction bases outside the gene matches: 6. This CDR3 is CSARDLAGVRTDTQYF. CDR3 bases: TGCAGTGCTAGAGACCTAGCGGGAGTTCGGACAGATACGCAGTATTTT.

This clonotype has ten or more counts. V usage is TRBV30 and J usage is TRBJ2-6, with TRBD1 as a possible D gene (6 bases). The CDR3 is made up of 16 amino acids. Trimming stripped 0 bases from V and 4 bases from J, with 13 bases between. The germline V gene has CDR1 GTSNPN and CDR2 SVGIG (reference sequence). The CDR3 here is CAWSVTGTTGANVLTF. The CDR3 coding sequence is TGTGCCTGGAGTGTTACCGGGACAACGGGGGCCAACGTCCTGACTTTC.

The chain combines TRBV7-9 with TRBJ1-1; D not resolved. This CDR3 is built from 16 residues. V was pared by 5 bases and J by 0 bases, with 16 bases between. CDR1 and CDR2 (germline): SEHNR, FQNEAQ (reference sequence). The CDR3, as DNA: TGTGCCAGCAGCGGGGTCACGCCAGCCATGAACACTGAAGCTTTCTTT. This encodes CASSGVTPAMNTEAFF.

This clonotype appeared a single time. The J gene is TRBJ2-7, the V gene TRBV5-4; D perhaps matches TRBD1 (6 bases). The V and J ends lost 4 bases and 2 bases respectively, with 16 bases between them. The CDR3 covers 15 residues. Germline CDR1 and CDR2: SGHNT and YYREEE (reference sequence). In DNA form, the CDR3 reads TGTGCCAGCAGCCTAACCGGGACACTTACCTACGAGCAGTACTTC. Translating it yields CASSLTGTLTYEQYF.

This clonotype occurred a few times. The J gene is TRBJ2-7, the V gene TRBV7-2; D ambiguous. V gave up 4 bases and J gave up 2 bases, with 9 bases separating them. This CDR3 has 13 residues. Germline-derived CDR1 and CDR2 are SGHTA and FQGNSA. DNA for the CDR3: TGTGCCAGCAGCTGGCAGATGACCTACGAGCAGTACTTC. Encoded protein: CASSWQMTYEQYF.

The gene calls are TRBV20-1 and TRBJ2-5; 9 bases line up with TRBD1. The CDR3 totals 15 residues. V lost 6 bases, J lost 4 bases, and 12 bases stayed unmatched. Germline V gene lookup returns CDR1 DFQATT and CDR2 SNEGSKA (reference sequence). The CDR3 sequence: CSAKQPPGQGETQYF. CDR3 nucleotide sequence: TGCAGTGCAAAACAACCGCCGGGACAGGGAGAGACCCAGTACTTC.

The chain links TRBV7-8 to TRBJ2-7, with no clear D. Germline V gene data show CDR1 as SGHVS and CDR2 as FQNEAQ. The CDR3 runs 12 residues. Trimming took 4 bases from V and 3 from J, leaving 7 bases between them. The CDR3 spells CASSSGLYEQYF. CDR3 DNA: TGTGCCAGCAGCTCAGGTCTCTACGAGCAGTACTTC. The full variable domain, with the rest looked up from reference TRBV7-8 and TRBJ2-7, is GAGVSQSPRYKVAKRGQDVALRCDPISGHVSLFWYQQALGQGPEFLTYFQNEAQLDKSGLPSDRFFAERPEGSVSTLKIQRTQQEDSAVYLCASSSGLYEQYFGPGTRLTVT.

J is TRBJ2-7 and V is TRBV20-1; no clear D. The CDR3 is made up of 14 amino acids. Trimming removed 1 base from V and 3 bases from J, with 13 bases in between. Germline assignment: CDR1 DFQATT and CDR2 SNEGSKA (reference sequence). The CDR3 loop reads CSARGAVTVYEQYF. CDR3 coding DNA: TGCAGTGCTAGAGGGGCCGTCACTGTCTACGAGCAGTACTTC.

This chain uses TRBV20-1 with TRBJ1-6; no clear D. CDR1 DFQATT and CDR2 SNEGSKA come from the germline V gene (reference sequence). The CDR3 totals 12 residues. V dropped 1 base and J dropped 2 bases, with 0 bases sitting between them. CDR3 coding DNA: TGCAGTGCTAGAGCCTATAATTCACCCCTCCACTTT. Its translation is CSARAYNSPLHF.

This CDR3 reads CASSVEPGLEYNEQFF. As DNA, the CDR3 is TGTGCCAGCAGCGTGGAACCGGGACTAGAATACAATGAGCAGTTCTTC. The chain links TRBV9 to TRBJ2-1, with 8 bases fitting TRBD2. The J segment lost 4 bases and the V segment lost 2 bases, leaving 8 bases of the junction unmatched. This CDR3 spans 16 amino acids. Germline V gene lookup returns CDR1 SGDLS and CDR2 YYNGEE.

J is TRBJ1-2 and V is TRBV5-1; possibly TRBD1 for D (6 bases). V was shortened by 4 bases and J by 4 bases, with 20 bases between the two germline ends. The germline V gene encodes CDR1 SGHRS and CDR2 YFSETQ. The CDR3 contains 16 residues. CDR3 coding DNA: TGCGCCAGCAGCCCGAGCTTTACAGGGTTGGGCTATGGCTACACCTTC. It translates to CASSPSFTGLGYGYTF.

The gene calls are TRBV2 and TRBJ1-1, with a weak D call TRBD1 (5 bases). V gave up 5 bases and J gave up 3 bases, with 13 bases separating them. The CDR3 has 14 amino acids. Per the germline V gene, CDR1 is SNHLY and CDR2 is FYNNEI. In nucleotides, the CDR3 is TGTGCCAGCAGTTACTCGTCGGGGGACACTGAAGCTTTCTTT. Amino acid sequence: CASSYSSGDTEAFF. Looking up the rest from reference TRBV2 and TRBJ1-1 gives the full variable domain: EPEVTQTPSHQVTQMGQEVILRCVPISNHLYFYWYRQILGQKVEFLVSFYNNEISEKSEIFDDQFSVERPDGSNFTLKIRSTKLEDSAMYFCASSYSSGDTEAFFGQGTRLTVV.

This chain connects TRBV15 to TRBJ1-1; no clear D gene. This CDR3 comprises 12 residues. Germline CDR1 reads LNHNV; CDR2 reads YYDKDF (reference sequence). V was trimmed by 1 base and J by 7 bases, leaving 7 bases between them. The CDR3 DNA follows: TGTGCCACCAGCAGAGTAGGAGGTGAAGCTTTCTTT. Translation: CATSRVGGEAFF. The full variable domain, rest sourced from reference TRBV15 and TRBJ1-1, is DAMVIQNPRYQVTQFGKPVTLSCSQTLNHNVMYWYQQKSSQAPKLLFHYYDKDFNNEADTPDNFQSRRPNTSFCFLDIRSPGLGDTAMYLCATSRVGGEAFFGQGTRLTVV.

The chain employs TRBV2 and TRBJ2-7; 7 positions match TRBD2. The ends lost 5 bases at V and 0 bases at J; junction bases unmatched: 10. CDR3 length: 16 residues. Germline values: CDR1 SNHLY, CDR2 FYNNEI. CDR3 amino acids: CASSRFREGSSYEQYF. As DNA, the CDR3 is TGTGCCAGCAGTCGCTTTAGGGAGGGAAGCTCCTACGAGCAGTACTTC.

In nucleotides, the CDR3 is TGTGCCAGCAGTTGGTCGGGCCGGGAGACCCAGTACTTC. It encodes CASSWSGRETQYF. The rearrangement links TRBV6-6 to TRBJ2-5; D unresolved. In germline, CDR1 is MNHNY, CDR2 SVGAGI (reference sequence). V lost 4 bases to trimming and J lost 5 bases, with 11 bases between them. The CDR3 length is 13 residues.

The chain is built from TRBV29-1 and TRBJ1-1; tentatively, D is TRBD1 (5 bases). From germline, CDR1 is SQVTM and CDR2 ANQGSEA. Trimming took off 6 bases at V and 8 bases at J, with 13 bases between the two ends. This CDR3 is built from 11 residues. The CDR3 loop is CSVMRQNEAFF. The CDR3 DNA reads TGCAGCGTCATGAGACAGAACGAAGCTTTCTTT.

This clonotype was seen a handful of times. The chain couples TRBV24-1 to TRBJ2-2; weak D call: TRBD1 (5 bases). Trimming took 0 bases from V and 5 from J, leaving 12 bases between them. Germline loops: CDR1 KGHDR, CDR2 SFDVKD. The CDR3 extends over 16 amino acids. The CDR3 DNA follows: TGTGCCACCAGTGATTTGGGGGCAGGGCTTACCGGGGAGCTGTTTTTT. Its translation: CATSDLGAGLTGELFF.

This clonotype was seen only a few times. The chain couples TRBV7-9 to TRBJ1-2; no definite D call. The CDR3 contains 13 residues. Germline values: CDR1 SEHNR, CDR2 FQNEAQ (reference sequence). The V and J ends lost 2 bases and 6 bases respectively, with 10 bases between them. In DNA form, the CDR3 reads TGTGCCAGCAGCTTACCTACCAGCCATGGCTACACCTTC. Residues: CASSLPTSHGYTF.

This clonotype was counted only a few times. The chain recombines TRBV19 with TRBJ1-6, with 7 bases that match TRBD1. Germline CDR1 LNHDA, CDR2 SQIVND (reference sequence). J was trimmed by 8 bases and V by 3 bases; bases with no gene match: 1. The CDR3 has 13 residues. The CDR3 region has the DNA TGTGCCAGTAGTATTACAGGGGATTCACCCCTCCACTTT. This codes for CASSITGDSPLHF. The whole variable domain, filled in from reference TRBV19 and TRBJ1-6, reads DGGITQSPKYLFRKEGQNVTLSCEQNLNHDAMYWYRQDPGQGLRLIYYSQIVNDFQKGDIAEGYSVSREKKESFPLTVTSAQKNPTAFYLCASSITGDSPLHFGNGTRLTVT.

In this sample, this clonotype turned up a few times. The V gene is TRBV5-5, the J gene TRBJ2-7; a possible D gene is TRBD2 (6 bases). V was pared by 0 bases and J by 1 base, with 11 bases between. There are 15 residues in the CDR3. Germline V lookup: CDR1 SGHKS, CDR2 YYEKEE (reference sequence). CDR3 sequence (DNA): TGTGCCAGCAGCTTGGGTCTAGCGAGGTCCTACGAGCAGTACTTC. This sequence encodes CASSLGLARSYEQYF. Full variable domain (missing parts from reference TRBV5-5 and TRBJ2-7): DAGVTQSPTHLIKTRGQQVTLRCSPISGHKSVSWYQQVLGQGPQFIFQYYEKEERGRGNFPDRFSARQFPNYSSELNVNALLLGDSALYLCASSLGLARSYEQYFGPGTRLTVT.

This clonotype was recorded many times. The J gene is TRBJ2-5, the V gene TRBV5-6; D remains unclear. The ends were cut back, 0 bases at V and 6 bases at J, with 15 bases in the middle. The CDR3 runs 15 residues. Germline V gene sequence: CDR1 SGHDT, CDR2 YYEEEE. CDR3 amino acids: CASSLAAAHLKTQYF. CDR3 bases: TGTGCCAGCAGCTTGGCCGCGGCCCACCTCAAGACCCAGTACTTC.